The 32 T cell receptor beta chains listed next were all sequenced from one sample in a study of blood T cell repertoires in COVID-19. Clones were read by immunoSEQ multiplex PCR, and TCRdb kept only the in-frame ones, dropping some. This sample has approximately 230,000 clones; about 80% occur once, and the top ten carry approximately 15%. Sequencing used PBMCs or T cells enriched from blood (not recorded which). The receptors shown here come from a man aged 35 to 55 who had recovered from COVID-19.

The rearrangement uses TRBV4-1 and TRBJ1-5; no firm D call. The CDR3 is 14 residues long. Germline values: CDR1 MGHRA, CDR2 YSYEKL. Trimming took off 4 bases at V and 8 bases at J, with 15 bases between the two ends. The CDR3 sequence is CASSPQIYLEPQHF. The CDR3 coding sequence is TGCGCCAGCAGCCCGCAGATATACCTTGAGCCCCAGCATTTT.

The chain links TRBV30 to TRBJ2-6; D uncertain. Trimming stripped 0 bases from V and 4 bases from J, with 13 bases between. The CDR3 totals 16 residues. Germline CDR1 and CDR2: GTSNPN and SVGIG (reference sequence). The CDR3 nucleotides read TGTGCCTGGAGTGTATTTTTCGGCGGAGGGGCCAACGTCCTGACTTTC. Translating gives CAWSVFFGGGANVLTF.

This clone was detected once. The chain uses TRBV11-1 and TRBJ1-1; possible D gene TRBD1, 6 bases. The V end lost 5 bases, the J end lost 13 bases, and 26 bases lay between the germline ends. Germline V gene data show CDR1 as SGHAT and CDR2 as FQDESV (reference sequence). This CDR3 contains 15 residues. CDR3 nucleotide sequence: TGTGCCAGCAGCCCAGTAGACAGGTACCAAGGGGGTGTTTTCTTT. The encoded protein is CASSPVDRYQGGVFF.

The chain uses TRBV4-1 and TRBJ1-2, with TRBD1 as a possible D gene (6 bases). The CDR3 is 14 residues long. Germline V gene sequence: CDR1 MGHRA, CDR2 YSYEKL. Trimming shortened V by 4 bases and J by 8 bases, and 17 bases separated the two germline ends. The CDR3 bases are TGCGCCAGCAGCCCCCCTGGGACATTTGAAGGCTACACCTTC. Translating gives CASSPPGTFEGYTF.

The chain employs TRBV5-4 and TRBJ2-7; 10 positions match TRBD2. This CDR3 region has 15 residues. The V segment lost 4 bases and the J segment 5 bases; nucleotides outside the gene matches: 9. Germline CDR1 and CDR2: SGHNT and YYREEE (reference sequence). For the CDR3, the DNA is TGTGCCAGCAGCCCTACCTCAGCGGGAGGGAACGAGCAGTACTTC. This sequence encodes CASSPTSAGGNEQYF. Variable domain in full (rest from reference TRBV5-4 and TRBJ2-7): ETGVTQSPTHLIKTRGQQVTLRCSSQSGHNTVSWYQQALGQGPQFIFQYYREEENGRGNFPPRFSGLQFPNYSSELNVNALELDDSALYLCASSPTSAGGNEQYFGPGTRLTVT.

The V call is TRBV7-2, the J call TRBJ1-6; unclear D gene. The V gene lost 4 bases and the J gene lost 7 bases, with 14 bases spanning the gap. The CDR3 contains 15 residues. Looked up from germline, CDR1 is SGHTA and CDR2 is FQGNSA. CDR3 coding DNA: TGTGCCAGCAGCTCCTACCGGACTGTAAATTCACCCCTCCACTTT. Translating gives CASSSYRTVNSPLHF.

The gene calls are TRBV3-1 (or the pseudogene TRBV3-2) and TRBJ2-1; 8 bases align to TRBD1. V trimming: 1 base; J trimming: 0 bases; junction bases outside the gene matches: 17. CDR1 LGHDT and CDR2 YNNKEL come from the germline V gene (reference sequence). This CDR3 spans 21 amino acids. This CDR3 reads CASSQALPGGAGGGSYNEQFF. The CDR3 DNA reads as TGTGCCAGCAGCCAAGCTTTACCAGGGGGCGCAGGTGGAGGCTCCTACAATGAGCAGTTCTTC.

The CDR3 spells CASSQCTGTSDTQYF. In DNA, the CDR3 is TGTGCCAGCAGCCAGTGTACCGGGACATCTGATACGCAGTATTTT. The chain has TRBV3-1 (or the pseudogene TRBV3-2) and TRBJ2-3, with a tentative D call TRBD1 (6 bases). V dropped 3 bases and J dropped 6 bases, with 16 bases sitting between them. Germline V gene data show CDR1 as LGHDT and CDR2 as YNNKEL (reference sequence). This CDR3 has 15 residues.

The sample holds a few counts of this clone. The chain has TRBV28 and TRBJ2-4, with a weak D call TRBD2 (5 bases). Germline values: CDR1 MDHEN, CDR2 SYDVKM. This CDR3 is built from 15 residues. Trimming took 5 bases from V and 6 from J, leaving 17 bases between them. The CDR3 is CASSPRGGGSNIQYF. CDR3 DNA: TGTGCCAGCAGTCCCAGAGGAGGCGGTTCAAACATTCAGTACTTC.

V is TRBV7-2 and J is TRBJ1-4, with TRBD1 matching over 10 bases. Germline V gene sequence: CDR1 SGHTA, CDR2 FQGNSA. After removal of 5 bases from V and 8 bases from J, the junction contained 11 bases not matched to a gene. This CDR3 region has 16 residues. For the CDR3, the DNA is TGTGCCAGCAGCCCCCGAGACAGGGGGCGATGGGAAAAACTGTTTTTT. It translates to CASSPRDRGRWEKLFF.

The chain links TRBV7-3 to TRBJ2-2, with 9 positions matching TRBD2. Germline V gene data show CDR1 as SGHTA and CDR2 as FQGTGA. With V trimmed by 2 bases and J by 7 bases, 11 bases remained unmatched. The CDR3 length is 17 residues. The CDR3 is CASSLGWVAGAGGELFF. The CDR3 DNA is TGTGCCAGCAGCTTAGGTTGGGTAGCGGGAGCCGGCGGGGAGCTGTTTTTT.

CDR3 in DNA: TGCGCCAGCAGCTTGGACAGGGCGGGAAACATTCAGTACTTC. Residues: CASSLDRAGNIQYF. The rearrangement uses TRBV5-1 and TRBJ2-4, with D perhaps matching TRBD1 (6 bases). The CDR3 runs 14 residues. CDR1 and CDR2 from the germline V gene are SGHRS and YFSETQ. V was clipped by 0 bases and J by 6 bases, with 10 bases between them.

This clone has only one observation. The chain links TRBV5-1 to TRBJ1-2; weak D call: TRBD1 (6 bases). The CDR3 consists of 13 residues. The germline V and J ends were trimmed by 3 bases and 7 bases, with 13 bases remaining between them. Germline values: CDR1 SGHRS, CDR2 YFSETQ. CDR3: CASSYEGGTGYTF. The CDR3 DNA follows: TGCGCCAGCAGCTATGAGGGGGGGACTGGCTACACCTTC.

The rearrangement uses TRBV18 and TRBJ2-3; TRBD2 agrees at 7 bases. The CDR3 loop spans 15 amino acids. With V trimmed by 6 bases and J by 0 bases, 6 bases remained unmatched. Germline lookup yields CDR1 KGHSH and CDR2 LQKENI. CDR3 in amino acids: CASSPTSSSTDTQYF. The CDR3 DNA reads TGTGCCAGCTCCCCGACTAGCAGTAGCACAGATACGCAGTATTTT.

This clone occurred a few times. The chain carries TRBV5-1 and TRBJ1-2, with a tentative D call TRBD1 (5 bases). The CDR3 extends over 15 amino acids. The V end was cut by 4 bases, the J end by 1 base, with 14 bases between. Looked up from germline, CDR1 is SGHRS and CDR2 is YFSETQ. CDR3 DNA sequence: TGCGCCAGCAGCCCGGACGGGGGAATTAACTATGGCTACACCTTC. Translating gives CASSPDGGINYGYTF.

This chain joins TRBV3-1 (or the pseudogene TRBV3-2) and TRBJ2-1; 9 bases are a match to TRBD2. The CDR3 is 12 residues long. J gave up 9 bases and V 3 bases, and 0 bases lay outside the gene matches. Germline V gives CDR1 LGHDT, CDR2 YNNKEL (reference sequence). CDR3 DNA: TGTGCCAGCAGCCAGCGGGGGGGTGAGCAGTTCTTC. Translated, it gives CASSQRGGEQFF.

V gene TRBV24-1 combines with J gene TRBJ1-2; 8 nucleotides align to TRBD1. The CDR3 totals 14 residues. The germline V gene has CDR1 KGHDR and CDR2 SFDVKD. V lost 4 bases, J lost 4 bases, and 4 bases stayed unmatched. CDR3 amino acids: CATSDRTGRYGYTF. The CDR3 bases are TGTGCCACCAGTGACCGGACAGGGCGCTATGGCTACACCTTC.

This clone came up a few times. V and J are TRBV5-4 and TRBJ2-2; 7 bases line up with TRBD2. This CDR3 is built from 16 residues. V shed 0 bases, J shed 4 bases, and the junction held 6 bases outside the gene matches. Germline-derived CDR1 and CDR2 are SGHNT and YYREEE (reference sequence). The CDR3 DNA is TGTGCCAGCAGCTTGGCGCCCAGCGGGGCCACCGGGGAGCTGTTTTTT. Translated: CASSLAPSGATGELFF. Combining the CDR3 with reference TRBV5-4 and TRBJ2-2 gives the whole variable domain ETGVTQSPTHLIKTRGQQVTLRCSSQSGHNTVSWYQQALGQGPQFIFQYYREEENGRGNFPPRFSGLQFPNYSSELNVNALELDDSALYLCASSLAPSGATGELFFGEGSRLTVL.

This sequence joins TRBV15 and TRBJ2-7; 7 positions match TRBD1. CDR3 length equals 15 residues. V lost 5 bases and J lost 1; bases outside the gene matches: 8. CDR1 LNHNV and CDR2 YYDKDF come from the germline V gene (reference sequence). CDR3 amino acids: CATSLGGVESYEQYF. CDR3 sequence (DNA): TGTGCCACCAGCTTAGGGGGCGTAGAGTCCTACGAGCAGTACTTC.

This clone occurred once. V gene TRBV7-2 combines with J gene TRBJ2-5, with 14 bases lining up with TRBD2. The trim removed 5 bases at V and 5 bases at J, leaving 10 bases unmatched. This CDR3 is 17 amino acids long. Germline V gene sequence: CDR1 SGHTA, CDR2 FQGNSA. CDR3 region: CASSPRTSGGMQETQYF. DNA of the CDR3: TGTGCCAGCAGCCCACGGACTAGCGGGGGGATGCAGGAGACCCAGTACTTC.

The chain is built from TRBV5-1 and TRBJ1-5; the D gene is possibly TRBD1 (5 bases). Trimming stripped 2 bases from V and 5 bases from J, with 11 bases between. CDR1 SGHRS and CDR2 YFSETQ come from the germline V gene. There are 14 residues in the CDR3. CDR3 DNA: TGCGCCAGCAGCTTAGGAGGGGAGCATCAGCCCCAGCATTTT. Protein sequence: CASSLGGEHQPQHF.

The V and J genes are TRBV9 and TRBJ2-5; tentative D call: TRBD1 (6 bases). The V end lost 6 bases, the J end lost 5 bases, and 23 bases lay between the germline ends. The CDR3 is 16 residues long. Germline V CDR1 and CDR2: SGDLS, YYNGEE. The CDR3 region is CASTAYGNTGTETQYF. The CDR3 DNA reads TGTGCCAGCACCGCATATGGGAACACAGGGACGGAGACCCAGTACTTC.

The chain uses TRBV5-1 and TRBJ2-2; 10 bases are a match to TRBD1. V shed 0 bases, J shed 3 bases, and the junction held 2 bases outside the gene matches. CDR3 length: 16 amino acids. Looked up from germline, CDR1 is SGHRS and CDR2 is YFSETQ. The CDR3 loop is CASSLEGTGDTGELFF. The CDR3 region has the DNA TGCGCCAGCAGCTTGGAAGGGACAGGGGACACCGGGGAGCTGTTTTTT.

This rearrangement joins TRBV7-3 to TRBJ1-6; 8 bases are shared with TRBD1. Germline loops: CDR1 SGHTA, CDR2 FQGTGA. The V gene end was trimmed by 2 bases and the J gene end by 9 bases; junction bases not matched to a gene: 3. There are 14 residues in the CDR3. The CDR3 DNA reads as TGTGCCAGCAGCTTAGACAGGGGAAGTTCACCCCTCCACTTT. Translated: CASSLDRGSSPLHF.

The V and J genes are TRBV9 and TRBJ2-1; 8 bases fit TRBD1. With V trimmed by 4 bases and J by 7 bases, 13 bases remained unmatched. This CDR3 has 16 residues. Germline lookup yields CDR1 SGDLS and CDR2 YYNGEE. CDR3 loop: CASSPRDLQGGNEQFF. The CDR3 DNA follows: TGTGCCAGCAGCCCCCGGGACCTACAGGGGGGTAATGAGCAGTTCTTC.

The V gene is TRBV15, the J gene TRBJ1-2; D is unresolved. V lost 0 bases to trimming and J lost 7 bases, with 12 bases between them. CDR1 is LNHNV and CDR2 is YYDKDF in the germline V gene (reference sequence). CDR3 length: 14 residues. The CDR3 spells CATSRDRLEGGYTF. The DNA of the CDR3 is TGTGCCACCAGCAGAGATCGGCTCGAGGGTGGCTACACCTTC.

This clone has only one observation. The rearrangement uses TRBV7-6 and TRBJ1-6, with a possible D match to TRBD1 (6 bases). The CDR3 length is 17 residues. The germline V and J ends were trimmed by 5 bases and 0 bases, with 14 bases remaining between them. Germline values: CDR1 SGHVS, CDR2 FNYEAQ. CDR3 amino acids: CASSLRTASSYNSPLHF. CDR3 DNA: TGTGCCAGCAGCCTTCGGACAGCGAGCTCCTATAATTCACCCCTCCACTTT.

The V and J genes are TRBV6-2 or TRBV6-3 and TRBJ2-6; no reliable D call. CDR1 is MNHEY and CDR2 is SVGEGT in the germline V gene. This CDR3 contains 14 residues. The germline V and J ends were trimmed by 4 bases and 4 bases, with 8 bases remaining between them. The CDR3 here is CASSFAGGANVLTF. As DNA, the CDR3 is TGTGCCAGCAGTTTCGCCGGGGGGGCCAACGTCCTGACTTTC.

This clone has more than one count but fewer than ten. The CDR3 sequence: CASSQSGREKSGELFF. CDR3 DNA: TGCGCCAGCAGTCAATCGGGGCGGGAGAAGTCCGGGGAGCTGTTTTTT. This chain uses TRBV23-1 with TRBJ2-2; 7 bases fit TRBD2. TRBV23-1 is classed as an ORF, of uncertain function. Trimming at V came to 0 bases and at J to 6 bases, leaving 7 bases not matched to a gene. The CDR3 contains 16 residues.

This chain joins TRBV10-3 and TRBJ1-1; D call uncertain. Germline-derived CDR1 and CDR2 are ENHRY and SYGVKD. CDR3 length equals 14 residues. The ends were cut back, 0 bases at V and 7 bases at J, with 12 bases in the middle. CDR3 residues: CAISESRLSFEAFF. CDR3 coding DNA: TGTGCCATCAGTGAGTCGAGGCTGAGCTTTGAAGCTTTCTTT.

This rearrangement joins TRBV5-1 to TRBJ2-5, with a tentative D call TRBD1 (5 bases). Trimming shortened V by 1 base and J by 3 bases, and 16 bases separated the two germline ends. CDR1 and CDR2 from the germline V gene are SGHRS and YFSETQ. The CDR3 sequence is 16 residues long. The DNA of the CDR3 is TGCGCCAGCAGCTTGAATAAGGGAACAGGAAAAGAGACCCAGTACTTC. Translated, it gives CASSLNKGTGKETQYF.

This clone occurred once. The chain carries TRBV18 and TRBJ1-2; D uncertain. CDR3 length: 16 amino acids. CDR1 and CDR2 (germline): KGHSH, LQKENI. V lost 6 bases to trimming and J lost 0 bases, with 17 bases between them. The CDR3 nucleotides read TGTGCCAGCTCCCCCCTAGGAGACTTAGCTAACTATGGCTACACCTTC. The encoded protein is CASSPLGDLANYGYTF. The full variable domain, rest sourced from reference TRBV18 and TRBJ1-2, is NAGVMQNPRHLVRRRGQEARLRCSPMKGHSHVYWYRQLPEEGLKFMVYLQKENIIDESGMPKERFSAEFPKEGPSILRIQQVVRGDSAAYFCASSPLGDLANYGYTFGSGTRLTVV.